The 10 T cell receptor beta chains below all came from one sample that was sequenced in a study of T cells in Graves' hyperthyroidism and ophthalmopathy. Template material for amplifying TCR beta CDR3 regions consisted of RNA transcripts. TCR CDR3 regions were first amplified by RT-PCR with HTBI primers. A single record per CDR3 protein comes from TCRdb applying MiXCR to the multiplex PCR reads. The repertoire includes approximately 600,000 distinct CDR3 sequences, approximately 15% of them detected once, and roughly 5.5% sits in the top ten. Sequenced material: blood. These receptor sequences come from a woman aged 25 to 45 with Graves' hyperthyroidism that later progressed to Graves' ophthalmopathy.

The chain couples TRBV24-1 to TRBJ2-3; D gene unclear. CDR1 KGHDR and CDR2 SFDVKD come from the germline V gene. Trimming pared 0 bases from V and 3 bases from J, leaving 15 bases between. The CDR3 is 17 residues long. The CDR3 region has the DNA TGTGCCACCAGTGATTTGGTTAGTCCGAAGGGAACAGATACGCAGTATTTT. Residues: CATSDLVSPKGTDTQYF.

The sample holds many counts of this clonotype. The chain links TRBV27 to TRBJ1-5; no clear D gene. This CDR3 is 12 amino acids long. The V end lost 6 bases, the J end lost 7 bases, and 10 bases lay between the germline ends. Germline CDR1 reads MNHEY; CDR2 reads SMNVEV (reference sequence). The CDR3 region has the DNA TGTGCCAGCAGCTCCGGGGTACAGCCCCAGCATTTT. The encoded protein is CASSSGVQPQHF.

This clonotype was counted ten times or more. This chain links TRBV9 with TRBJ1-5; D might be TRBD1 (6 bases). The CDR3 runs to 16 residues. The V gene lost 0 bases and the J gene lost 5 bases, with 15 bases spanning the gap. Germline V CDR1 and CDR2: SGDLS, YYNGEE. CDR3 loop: CASSVVGGRGHQPQHF. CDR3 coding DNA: TGTGCCAGCAGCGTAGTAGGGGGAAGGGGCCATCAGCCCCAGCATTTT.

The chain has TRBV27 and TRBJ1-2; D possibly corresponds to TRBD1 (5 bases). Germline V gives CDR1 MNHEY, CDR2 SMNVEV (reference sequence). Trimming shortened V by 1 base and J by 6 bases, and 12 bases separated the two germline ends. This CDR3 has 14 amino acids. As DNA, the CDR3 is TGTGCCAGCAGTTTATTTCCAGGGTTGAATGGCTACACCTTC. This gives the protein CASSLFPGLNGYTF.

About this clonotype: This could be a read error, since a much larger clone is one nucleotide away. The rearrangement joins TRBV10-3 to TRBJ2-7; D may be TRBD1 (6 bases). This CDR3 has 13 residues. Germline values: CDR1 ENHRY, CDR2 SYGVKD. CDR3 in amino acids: CAVSSGQTYERYF. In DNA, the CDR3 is TGTGCCGTCAGCTCAGGACAGACCTACGAGCGGTACTTC.

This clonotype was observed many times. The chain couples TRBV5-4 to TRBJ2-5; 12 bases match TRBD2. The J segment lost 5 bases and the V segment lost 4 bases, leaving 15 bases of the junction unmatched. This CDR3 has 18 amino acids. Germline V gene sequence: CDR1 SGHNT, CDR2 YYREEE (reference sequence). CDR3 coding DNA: TGTGCCAGCAGCCCCTCTACCTCTAGCGGGAGGGTTCGGGAGACCCAGTACTTC. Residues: CASSPSTSSGRVRETQYF.

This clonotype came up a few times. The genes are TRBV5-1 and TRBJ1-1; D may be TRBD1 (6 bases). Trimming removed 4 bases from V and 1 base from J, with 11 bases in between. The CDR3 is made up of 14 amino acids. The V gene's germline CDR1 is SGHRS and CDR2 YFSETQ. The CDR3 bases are TGCGCCAGCAGCCCAGGGGAGGGGAACACTGAAGCTTTCTTT. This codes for CASSPGEGNTEAFF.

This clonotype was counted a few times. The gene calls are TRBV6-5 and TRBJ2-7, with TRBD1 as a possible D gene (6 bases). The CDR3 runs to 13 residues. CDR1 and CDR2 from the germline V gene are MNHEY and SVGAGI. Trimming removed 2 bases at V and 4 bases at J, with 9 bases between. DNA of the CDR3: TGTGCCAGCAGTTACGTACAGGGATACGAGCAGTACTTC. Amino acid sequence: CASSYVQGYEQYF.

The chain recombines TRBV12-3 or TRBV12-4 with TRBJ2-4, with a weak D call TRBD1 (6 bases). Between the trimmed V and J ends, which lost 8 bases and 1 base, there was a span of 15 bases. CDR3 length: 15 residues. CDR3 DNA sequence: TGTGCCAGCTCCATAAGGGGGTTGGCCAAAAACATTCAGTACTTC. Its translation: CASSIRGLAKNIQYF.

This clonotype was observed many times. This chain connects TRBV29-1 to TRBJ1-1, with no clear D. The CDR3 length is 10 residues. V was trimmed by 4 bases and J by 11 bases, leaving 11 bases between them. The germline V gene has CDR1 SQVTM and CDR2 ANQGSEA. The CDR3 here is CSVALGGAFF. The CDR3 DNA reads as TGCAGCGTTGCTCTCGGCGGGGCTTTCTTT.